The 29 T cell receptor beta chains below all came from one sample that was sequenced in a study of blood T cell repertoires in COVID-19. Profiling relied on immunoSEQ multiplex PCR, and the TCRdb table lists in-frame clones only, not all of them. The table shows more than 110,000 clones, with more than 60% occurring only once. Sequencing used peripheral blood. The receptors come from a man older than 75 with acute or convalescent COVID-19.

This clone was found once. V is TRBV29-1 and J is TRBJ1-1; 7 nucleotides align to TRBD1. The CDR3 extends over 12 amino acids. Losses at the gene ends were 3 bases for V and 3 bases for J; bases not matched to a gene: 1. CDR1 is SQVTM and CDR2 is ANQGSEA in the germline V gene. The CDR3 DNA reads TGCAGCGTTGACAGGGGGGACACTGAAGCTTTCTTT. It translates to CSVDRGDTEAFF.

The V and J genes are TRBV28 and TRBJ1-2; D is undetermined. The V end lost 3 bases, the J end lost 8 bases, and 13 bases lay between the germline ends. Looked up from germline, CDR1 is MDHEN and CDR2 is SYDVKM. CDR3 length equals 13 residues. The DNA for the CDR3 is TGTGCCAGCAGTTTTCGTCCACTTGAGGGCTACACCTTC. It specifies CASSFRPLEGYTF.

The chain joins TRBV7-9 to TRBJ2-7; D is possibly TRBD1 (5 bases). V lost 3 bases to trimming and J lost 1 base, with 10 bases between them. This CDR3 spans 14 amino acids. Germline values: CDR1 SEHNR, CDR2 FQNEAQ (reference sequence). This CDR3 reads CASSFPGNSYEQYF. CDR3 sequence (DNA): TGTGCCAGCAGCTTCCCAGGGAATTCCTACGAGCAGTACTTC.

The chain couples TRBV7-2 to TRBJ2-3; the D gene is possibly TRBD1 (6 bases). Germline V gene sequence: CDR1 SGHTA, CDR2 FQGNSA. The CDR3 has 15 amino acids. V was pared by 7 bases and J by 2 bases, with 16 bases between. CDR3 sequence (DNA): TGTGCCAGCACCGGTCGGGACACCTACACAGATACGCAGTATTTT. Its protein is CASTGRDTYTDTQYF. The variable domain in full, with the rest retrieved from reference TRBV7-2 and TRBJ2-3, is GAGVSQSPSNKVTEKGKDVELRCDPISGHTALYWYRQSLGQGLEFLIYFQGNSAPDKSGLPSDRFSAERTGGSVSTLTIQRTQQEDSAVYLCASTGRDTYTDTQYFGPGTRLTVL.

This chain joins TRBV9 and TRBJ1-1; TRBD1 might be the D (6 bases). The V end lost 3 bases, the J end lost 1 base, and 13 bases lay between the germline ends. This CDR3 spans 15 amino acids. Germline values: CDR1 SGDLS, CDR2 YYNGEE. The CDR3: CASSASLGGNTEAFF. The DNA of the CDR3 is TGTGCCAGCAGCGCCTCCCTAGGGGGGAACACTGAAGCTTTCTTT.

The chain is built from TRBV5-5 and TRBJ1-6, with TRBD1 identical over 7 bases. The V gene's germline CDR1 is SGHKS and CDR2 YYEKEE (reference sequence). V shed 4 bases, J shed 7 bases, and the junction held 8 bases outside the gene matches. The CDR3 loop spans 15 amino acids. The CDR3 spells CASSPPTGANSPLHF. The CDR3 DNA sequence: TGTGCCAGCAGCCCCCCCACAGGGGCGAATTCACCCCTCCACTTT.

This chain joins TRBV4-1 and TRBJ2-3, with 8 bases fitting TRBD2. This CDR3 spans 17 amino acids. Trimming cost V 11 bases and J 0 bases; bases outside gene matches: 16. Germline V gives CDR1 MGHRA, CDR2 YSYEKL. The CDR3 bases are TGCGCCTCTAAGCGTAGCGGGACAACTACTAGCACAGATACGCAGTATTTT. It codes for CASKRSGTTTSTDTQYF.

The genes are TRBV4-2 and TRBJ1-3; D not certain. The CDR3 consists of 15 residues. V lost 0 bases and J 2 bases, leaving 8 bases between the germline ends. Germline values: CDR1 LGHNA, CDR2 YNFKEQ. The CDR3 bases are TGTGCCAGCAGCCAAGATTTTGGCCCTGGAAACACCATATATTTT. Its protein is CASSQDFGPGNTIYF.

This chain connects TRBV5-4 to TRBJ2-7, with 7 bases aligning to TRBD2. The CDR3 length is 17 residues. Per the germline V gene, CDR1 is SGHNT and CDR2 is YYREEE (reference sequence). Germline trimming cut 4 bases from V and 5 bases from J; bases unmatched to any gene: 18. CDR3 region: CASSPASGSTSGDEQYF. The DNA of the CDR3 is TGTGCCAGCAGCCCCGCTAGCGGTTCGACCAGTGGGGACGAGCAGTACTTC.

The V gene is TRBV6-2 or TRBV6-3, the J gene TRBJ2-1; 7 bases line up with TRBD1. J was trimmed by 2 bases and V by 6 bases; bases with no gene match: 4. The CDR3 sequence is 14 residues long. Germline V CDR1 and CDR2: MNHEY, SVGEGT. CDR3: CASSHDRAYNEQFF. As DNA, the CDR3 is TGTGCCAGCAGCCACGACAGGGCCTACAATGAGCAGTTCTTC.

The genes are TRBV7-3 and TRBJ2-1; 7 nucleotides line up with TRBD2. Germline loops: CDR1 SGHTA, CDR2 FQGTGA. V was clipped by 2 bases and J by 5 bases; unmatched bases: 6. This CDR3 comprises 15 residues. CDR3 loop: CASSLVAGENNEQFF. For the CDR3, the DNA is TGTGCCAGCAGCTTAGTGGCGGGGGAAAACAATGAGCAGTTCTTC. Looking up the rest from reference TRBV7-3 and TRBJ2-1 gives the full variable domain: GAGVSQTPSNKVTEKGKYVELRCDPISGHTALYWYRQSLGQGPEFLIYFQGTGAADDSGLPNDRFFAVRPEGSVSTLKIQRTERGDSAVYLCASSLVAGENNEQFFGPGTRLTVL.

V gene TRBV18 combines with J gene TRBJ2-3, with D perhaps TRBD1 (7 bases). Trimming pared 1 base from V and 2 bases from J, leaving 19 bases between. The CDR3 has 18 amino acids. Germline lookup yields CDR1 KGHSH and CDR2 LQKENI. The CDR3, as DNA: TGTGCCAGCTCACCACGCCCCCCAGGGGGGCTCAACACAGATACGCAGTATTTT. This codes for CASSPRPPGGLNTDTQYF.

This clone was recorded a few times. J is TRBJ2-6 and V is TRBV10-3, with D perhaps matching TRBD2 (5 bases). Trimming stripped 2 bases from V and 0 bases from J, with 8 bases between. Germline lookup yields CDR1 ENHRY and CDR2 SYGVKD. CDR3 size: 16 residues. CDR3 amino acids: CAISEPRVSGANVLTF. The CDR3 DNA is TGTGCCATCAGTGAGCCGAGGGTCTCTGGGGCCAACGTCCTGACTTTC.

This clone has a single count. The chain carries TRBV30 and TRBJ2-5; 8 bases map to TRBD2. Germline CDR1 and CDR2: GTSNPN and SVGIG (reference sequence). V dropped 7 bases and J dropped 4; count of bases not matched to a gene: 11. This CDR3 region has 14 residues. The CDR3 DNA sequence: TGTGCCTCTCACGGGACTAGTCGCCCAGAGACCCAGTACTTC. Amino acid sequence: CASHGTSRPETQYF.

CDR3 residues: CASSAPGDRGEKLFF. In DNA, the CDR3 is TGTGCCAGTAGTGCTCCAGGGGATAGGGGTGAAAAACTGTTTTTT. The chain couples TRBV19 to TRBJ1-4; tentative D call: TRBD1 (6 bases). V was shortened by 5 bases and J by 7 bases, with 17 bases between the two germline ends. Germline values: CDR1 LNHDA, CDR2 SQIVND (reference sequence). The CDR3 is 15 residues long.

The V call is TRBV6-2 or TRBV6-3, the J call TRBJ2-7; the D is unclear. V was shortened by 2 bases and J by 0 bases, with 11 bases between the two germline ends. The CDR3 loop spans 15 amino acids. Germline assignment: CDR1 MNHEY and CDR2 SVGEGT. For the CDR3, the DNA is TGTGCCAGCAGTTACCCAGGCGCTGACTCCTACGAGCAGTACTTC. Translating gives CASSYPGADSYEQYF.

The J gene is TRBJ1-2, the V gene TRBV2; D possibly corresponds to TRBD1 (5 bases). V lost 2 bases and J lost 8, with 18 bases in between. Germline CDR1 reads SNHLY; CDR2 reads FYNNEI. The CDR3 is 15 amino acids. The CDR3 DNA reads TGTGCCAGCAGTGAACTGTTGGCTGCACCAGGGGGCTACACCTTC. Translation gives CASSELLAAPGGYTF.

The rearrangement uses TRBV7-2 and TRBJ1-4; D unresolved. Germline CDR1 and CDR2: SGHTA and FQGNSA. V was trimmed by 1 base and J by 8 bases, leaving 8 bases between them. The CDR3 sequence is 13 residues long. The CDR3 bases are TGTGCCAGCAGCTTAGGGGAGTGGGAAAAACTGTTTTTT. Protein product: CASSLGEWEKLFF.

V and J are TRBV6-5 and TRBJ1-4; D is unclear. The CDR3 is 11 amino acids. The V and J ends lost 10 bases and 5 bases respectively, with 8 bases between them. The germline CDR1 and CDR2 sequences are MNHEY and SVGAGI. DNA of the CDR3: TGTGCCACCGAGGTAAATGAAAAACTGTTTTTT. Its protein is CATEVNEKLFF.

The V gene is TRBV29-1, the J gene TRBJ2-1; tentatively, D is TRBD2 (6 bases). Germline CDR1 is SQVTM and CDR2 is ANQGSEA. The length of the CDR3 is 10 residues. V dropped 5 bases and J dropped 9 bases, with 8 bases sitting between them. The CDR3 coding sequence is TGCAGCGTTCGAGCGGGTGAGCAGTTCTTC. This sequence encodes CSVRAGEQFF.

The V and J genes are TRBV28 and TRBJ1-5, with 8 bases that match TRBD1. This CDR3 contains 14 residues. The V gene's germline CDR1 is MDHEN and CDR2 SYDVKM. V shed 6 bases, J shed 6 bases, and the junction held 7 bases outside the gene matches. The CDR3 is CASRPDRARQPQHF. CDR3 DNA: TGTGCCAGCAGACCGGACAGGGCACGTCAGCCCCAGCATTTT.

The chain is built from TRBV7-2 and TRBJ1-1; a possible D gene is TRBD1 (6 bases). Trimming removed 4 bases from V and 5 bases from J, with 11 bases in between. The germline V gene encodes CDR1 SGHTA and CDR2 FQGNSA. The CDR3 runs to 13 residues. The CDR3 sequence is CASSSQGYTEAFF. CDR3 in DNA: TGTGCCAGCAGCTCACAGGGCTATACTGAAGCTTTCTTT.

The chain recombines TRBV9 with TRBJ2-2, with D possibly TRBD1 on 5 matching bases. Germline V gene sequence: CDR1 SGDLS, CDR2 YYNGEE. Trimming took 1 base from V and 4 from J, leaving 11 bases between them. The CDR3 loop spans 15 amino acids. CDR3 sequence: CASSVTGSPTGELFF. The CDR3 DNA sequence: TGTGCCAGCAGCGTAACAGGTTCCCCCACCGGGGAGCTGTTTTTT.

The V and J genes are TRBV18 and TRBJ1-5; D remains unclear. The germline V gene has CDR1 KGHSH and CDR2 LQKENI. CDR3 length: 13 residues. V was cut by 2 bases and J by 3 bases, with 5 bases left in between. CDR3 loop: CASSPDINQPQHF. The CDR3 region has the DNA TGTGCCAGCTCACCAGACATCAATCAGCCCCAGCATTTT.

The chain joins TRBV28 to TRBJ2-3, with a possible D match to TRBD2 (6 bases). The length of the CDR3 is 14 residues. The V end was cut by 9 bases, the J end by 0 bases, with 13 bases between. Germline V gives CDR1 MDHEN, CDR2 SYDVKM. CDR3 DNA: TGTGCCAGTACGGGGGACGCTAGCACAGATACGCAGTATTTT. It specifies CASTGDASTDTQYF. Full variable domain (rest looked up from reference TRBV28 and TRBJ2-3): DVKVTQSSRYLVKRTGEKVFLECVQDMDHENMFWYRQDPGLGLRLIYFSYDVKMKEKGDIPEGYSVSREKKERFSLILESASTNQTSMYLCASTGDASTDTQYFGPGTRLTVL.

This clone was counted between two and nine times. Other nucleotide sequences from this sample produce the same CDR3. V gene TRBV7-3 combines with J gene TRBJ1-1, with D unresolved. V shed 3 bases and J shed 1 base, with 6 bases lying between them. Germline V gives CDR1 SGHTA, CDR2 FQGTGA. This CDR3 is built from 13 residues. The CDR3 is CASSLVRNTEAFF. CDR3 nucleotide sequence: TGTGCCAGCAGCTTGGTCAGGAACACTGAAGCTTTCTTT. Combining the CDR3 with reference TRBV7-3 and TRBJ1-1 gives the whole variable domain GAGVSQTPSNKVTEKGKYVELRCDPISGHTALYWYRQSLGQGPEFLIYFQGTGAADDSGLPNDRFFAVRPEGSVSTLKIQRTERGDSAVYLCASSLVRNTEAFFGQGTRLTVV.

The chain uses TRBV2 and TRBJ1-1; 7 bases align to TRBD1. Germline trimming cut 4 bases from V and 0 bases from J; bases unmatched to any gene: 5. The CDR3 has 15 amino acids. Per germline, CDR1 SNHLY and CDR2 FYNNEI. The CDR3: CASSGQGLMNTEAFF. CDR3 in DNA: TGTGCCAGCAGTGGACAGGGTTTAATGAACACTGAAGCTTTCTTT.

The J gene is TRBJ2-1, the V gene TRBV11-2; the D is unclear. Germline CDR1 is SGHAT and CDR2 is FQNNGV. V lost 0 bases and J 10 bases, leaving 13 bases between the germline ends. The CDR3 runs 14 residues. CDR3 residues: CASSLERNANEQFF. As DNA, the CDR3 is TGTGCCAGCAGCTTAGAGCGCAACGCGAACGAGCAGTTCTTC.

The rearrangement links TRBV28 to TRBJ1-4, with D possibly matching TRBD1 (5 bases). CDR1 and CDR2 from the germline V gene are MDHEN and SYDVKM. V lost 6 bases, J lost 5 bases, and 13 bases lay in between. The CDR3 has 14 residues. The CDR3 DNA reads TGTGCCAGCAGCGGTATGGAGGGGAATGAAAAACTGTTTTTT. Protein sequence: CASSGMEGNEKLFF.